Listed below are T cell receptor beta chains from one sample, sequenced in a study of blood T cell repertoires in COVID-19. Here immunoSEQ multiplex PCR was the method, and the copy in TCRdb shows in-frame clones only, minus some. In the table there are 220,000 or so clones, roughly nine tenths of which are singletons. Sequencing was performed on peripheral blood. The receptors come from a woman between 45 and 60 years old with COVID-19, enrolled during active disease. Both conserved end residues are trimmed from each CDR3. Each record gives: CDR3 length, clone size, J gene, V gene, CDR3 protein. Clone size is given for some rows only: seen once, a few or many times, or a class if the clone is expanded.

CDR3 length: 11; clone size: NA; J gene: TRBJ1-1; V gene: TRBV6-5; CDR3 protein: ASSYGGATEAF
CDR3 length: 14; clone size: NA; J gene: TRBJ1-1; V gene: TRBV30; CDR3 protein: AWSSGDFFGSTEAF
CDR3 length: 10; clone size: NA; J gene: TRBJ1-1; V gene: TRBV12-3/TRBV12-4; CDR3 protein: ASTAADRVAF
CDR3 length: 14; clone size: NA; J gene: TRBJ2-1; V gene: TRBV13; CDR3 protein: ASSSDGWGKGDEQF
CDR3 length: 12; clone size: NA; J gene: TRBJ2-7; V gene: TRBV6-2/TRBV6-3; CDR3 protein: ASSPAGEIYEQY
CDR3 length: 14; clone size: NA; J gene: TRBJ2-7; V gene: TRBV27; CDR3 protein: ASSLSGGMGAYEQY
CDR3 length: 13; clone size: NA; J gene: TRBJ2-2; V gene: TRBV2; CDR3 protein: ASSQGMAGTGELF
CDR3 length: 12; clone size: NA; J gene: TRBJ2-1; V gene: TRBV15; CDR3 protein: ATSSGAGGREQF
CDR3 length: 14; clone size: NA; J gene: TRBJ1-2; V gene: TRBV6-2/TRBV6-3; CDR3 protein: ASSYPGQGDGYGYT
CDR3 length: 13; clone size: NA; J gene: TRBJ2-2; V gene: TRBV11-2; CDR3 protein: ASSLKRGHTGELF
CDR3 length: 13; clone size: NA; J gene: TRBJ1-6; V gene: TRBV18; CDR3 protein: ASSLGAGGNSPLH
CDR3 length: 13; clone size: NA; J gene: TRBJ2-2; V gene: TRBV5-1; CDR3 protein: ASSPGLEDTGELF
CDR3 length: 13; clone size: few; J gene: TRBJ2-1; V gene: TRBV2; CDR3 protein: ASSPGPSSYNEQF
CDR3 length: 16; clone size: NA; J gene: TRBJ1-3; V gene: TRBV28; CDR3 protein: ASNINRGKIISGNTIY
CDR3 length: 12; clone size: NA; J gene: TRBJ2-3; V gene: TRBV9; CDR3 protein: ASSVSTSTDTQY
CDR3 length: 13; clone size: NA; J gene: TRBJ2-2; V gene: TRBV12-5; CDR3 protein: ASGFQDRATGELF
CDR3 length: 15; clone size: NA; J gene: TRBJ1-5; V gene: TRBV7-4; CDR3 protein: ASSLICDRGFCQPQH
CDR3 length: 10; clone size: NA; J gene: TRBJ1-1; V gene: TRBV7-9; CDR3 protein: ASSLDTGVAF
CDR3 length: 12; clone size: NA; J gene: TRBJ1-1; V gene: TRBV27; CDR3 protein: ASSSGGPRTEAF
CDR3 length: 13; clone size: few; J gene: TRBJ1-6; V gene: TRBV19; CDR3 protein: ASSIGTGGASPLH
CDR3 length: 11; clone size: NA; J gene: TRBJ2-3; V gene: TRBV10-3; CDR3 protein: AISESARGAQY
CDR3 length: 10; clone size: NA; J gene: TRBJ1-5; V gene: TRBV19; CDR3 protein: ASSLGSQPQH
CDR3 length: 12; clone size: NA; J gene: TRBJ1-6; V gene: TRBV27; CDR3 protein: ASSFTGGNSPLH
CDR3 length: 12; clone size: NA; J gene: TRBJ1-2; V gene: TRBV3-1/TRBV3-2; CDR3 protein: ASSPSGGRYGYT
CDR3 length: 14; clone size: NA; J gene: TRBJ1-1; V gene: TRBV27; CDR3 protein: ASSLFWDRGNTEAF
CDR3 length: 13; clone size: NA; J gene: TRBJ2-2; V gene: TRBV5-1; CDR3 protein: ASSLLVAGTGELF
CDR3 length: 14; clone size: NA; J gene: TRBJ1-1; V gene: TRBV7-9; CDR3 protein: ASRGVGGVPNTEAF